This TCR beta chain is drawn from a study of T cells in localized non-small cell lung cancer. Clones were sequenced by immunoSEQ multiplex PCR, and TCRdb holds only the in-frame ones, with some missing. The table shows about 53,000 clones, with over 80% occurring only once. Details on this clone: What it recognizes is unknown.

Study conclusions and caveats: Adjacent lung had a median approximately 50 of the 100 largest tumor clones. Because sequencing included only one region (of the tumor), heterogeneity remains possible. A higher density of T cells in blood coincided with extended overall survival. Uninvolved adjacent lung had the highest recorded T cell clonality, with tumor below it.

The receptor's source is a man aged 40-75 years with stage III lung adenocarcinoma. The sample consisted of peripheral blood mononuclear cells, taken before any cancer treatment.

The CDR3 DNA sequence: TGCGCCAGCAGCCAAGAGGACAGGTCCACAGATACGCAGTATTTT. Its protein is CASSQEDRSTDTQYF. The V call is TRBV4-3, the J call TRBJ2-3; 7 bases are a match to TRBD1. Germline CDR1 and CDR2: LGHNA and YSLEER. This CDR3 region has 15 residues. V was clipped by 0 bases and J by 2 bases; unmatched bases: 2.